Following are 20 T cell receptor beta chains from one sample sequenced in a study of shared clonotypes between healthy human individuals. Naive CD8 cells comprised CD45RO-negative, CCR7-positively selected cells, excluding terminally differentiated effector memory CD45RA+ cells. Produced via immunoSEQ multiplex PCR; TCRdb's table is partial and in-frame only. The table has about 2.1 million clones, approximately 92% seen once; the top ten hold under 2%. The sequencing input was naive CD8+ T cells from PBMCs. These receptors came from a man aged 18 to 35 in good health. Some clones in this sample may be carry-over from other donors' samples.

J is TRBJ2-7 and V is TRBV27; either TRBD1 or TRBD2 may fit D (5 bases each). V was pared by 6 bases and J by 3 bases, with 18 bases between. From germline, CDR1 is MNHEY and CDR2 SMNVEV (reference sequence). The CDR3 is made up of 15 amino acids. CDR3 amino acids: CASSPVSGRGYEQYF. The CDR3 nucleotides read TGTGCCAGCAGCCCAGTTTCAGGGAGAGGCTACGAGCAGTACTTC.

J is TRBJ2-6 and V is TRBV28, with D hard to call. Trimming stripped 4 bases from V and 0 bases from J, with 13 bases between. This CDR3 is 17 amino acids long. Germline V gives CDR1 MDHEN, CDR2 SYDVKM. CDR3 coding DNA: TGTGCCAGCAGTTCCACGGACGTACCCTCTGGGGCCAACGTCCTGACTTTC. Its protein is CASSSTDVPSGANVLTF.

The chain uses TRBV4-1 and TRBJ2-5; D uncertain. The CDR3 is 15 amino acids. The germline V gene has CDR1 MGHRA and CDR2 YSYEKL. Trimming took 0 bases from V and 4 from J, leaving 12 bases between them. The CDR3 DNA reads TGCGCCAGCAGCCAAGATCTGGGGATGGGAGAGACCCAGTACTTC. Encoded protein: CASSQDLGMGETQYF.

The chain carries TRBV30 and TRBJ1-5, with D unclear. The CDR3 totals 15 residues. Germline loops: CDR1 GTSNPN, CDR2 SVGIG (reference sequence). V lost 0 bases to trimming and J lost 3 bases, with 12 bases between them. The CDR3 nucleotides read TGTGCCTGGAGTGTAGGTTACGGCACCAATCAGCCCCAGCATTTT. Its translation is CAWSVGYGTNQPQHF.

The rearrangement uses TRBV19 and TRBJ1-1; D is unresolved. Deletions cut 3 bases from V and 2 bases from J, with 13 bases between. CDR1 is LNHDA and CDR2 is SQIVND in the germline V gene (reference sequence). The CDR3 consists of 15 residues. In nucleotides, the CDR3 is TGTGCCAGTAGTATGCCCTCCTGGCCTAACACTGAAGCTTTCTTT. Translating it yields CASSMPSWPNTEAFF.

This chain uses TRBV27 with TRBJ2-7; 9 bases are shared with TRBD1. Germline lookup yields CDR1 MNHEY and CDR2 SMNVEV (reference sequence). V shed 6 bases and J 1 base; nucleotides not matched to a gene: 10. The CDR3 contains 16 residues. The chain's CDR3 is CASSPGSGTGSYEQYF. The CDR3 nucleotides read TGTGCCAGCAGCCCGGGCAGTGGGACAGGGTCCTACGAGCAGTACTTC.

As regards this clone: The same CDR3 arises from other DNA sequences in this sample as well. The genes are TRBV7-9 and TRBJ2-1; TRBD2 matches 8 bases. The CDR3 covers 15 residues. Germline values: CDR1 SEHNR, CDR2 FQNEAQ (reference sequence). V was pared by 0 bases and J by 4 bases, with 2 bases of the junction left unmatched. This CDR3 reads CASSLASGTYNEQFF. CDR3 DNA: TGTGCCAGCAGCTTAGCTAGCGGGACTTACAATGAGCAGTTCTTC.

This chain uses TRBV25-1 with TRBJ1-1, with TRBD1 matching 7 bases. V was pared by 3 bases and J by 1 base, with 5 bases of the junction left unmatched. Germline V gene data show CDR1 as MGHDK and CDR2 as SYGVNS. The CDR3 spans 15 residues. CDR3 region: CASSDRTGWNTEAFF. The CDR3 DNA follows: TGTGCCAGCAGTGACCGGACAGGTTGGAACACTGAAGCTTTCTTT.

Comments on this clone: Other nucleotide sequences in the sample specify the same CDR3. Here the CDR3 DNA reads TGCGCCAGCAGCTTAGTGGCAGGGACCTACGAGCAGTACTTC. Residues: CASSLVAGTYEQYF. This chain connects TRBV5-1 to TRBJ2-7; D might be TRBD1 (5 bases). The V gene lost 2 bases and the J gene lost 2 bases, with 11 bases spanning the gap. Germline lookup yields CDR1 SGHRS and CDR2 YFSETQ. The CDR3 has 14 amino acids.

This chain connects TRBV13 to TRBJ2-5; unclear D gene. Trimming removed 4 bases from V and 2 bases from J, with 14 bases in between. CDR1 is PRHDT and CDR2 is FYEKMQ in the germline V gene (reference sequence). The CDR3 is made up of 15 amino acids. The CDR3 reads CASSSLNTLQETQYF. In nucleotides, the CDR3 is TGTGCCAGCAGCTCCCTTAACACGCTACAAGAGACCCAGTACTTC.

This chain uses TRBV5-1 with TRBJ2-3, with D possibly matching TRBD1 (5 bases). Germline V gene data show CDR1 as SGHRS and CDR2 as YFSETQ. Trimming took off 1 base at V and 1 base at J, with 10 bases between the two ends. CDR3 length equals 15 residues. CDR3 loop: CASSLLIGGTDTQYF. CDR3 DNA: TGCGCCAGCAGCTTGTTGATAGGGGGCACAGATACGCAGTATTTT.

The J gene is TRBJ2-5, the V gene TRBV5-5; 10 bases map to TRBD1. This CDR3 is 15 amino acids long. With V trimmed by 5 bases and J by 5 bases, 9 bases remained unmatched. Germline CDR1 reads SGHKS; CDR2 reads YYEKEE (reference sequence). The CDR3 nucleotides read TGTGCCAGCAGGTCCGGGACAGGGGTCGGCGAGACCCAGTACTTC. Amino acid sequence: CASRSGTGVGETQYF.

The chain employs TRBV7-8 and TRBJ2-1, with TRBD2 matching over 10 bases. J lost 3 bases, V lost 6 bases, and 5 bases had no gene match. The germline gives CDR1 SGHVS, CDR2 FQNEAQ. This CDR3 has 15 amino acids. This chain's CDR3 is CASSSGLAVYNEQFF. The DNA for the CDR3 is TGTGCCAGCAGTTCCGGACTAGCGGTCTACAATGAGCAGTTCTTC.

This chain joins TRBV9 and TRBJ2-7; D is unresolved. Trimming removed 0 bases at V and 3 bases at J, with 13 bases between. The CDR3 contains 15 residues. Germline CDR1 and CDR2: SGDLS and YYNGEE. CDR3 amino acids: CASSVEDATRYEQYF. The CDR3 bases are TGTGCCAGCAGCGTAGAGGACGCGACCCGCTACGAGCAGTACTTC.

This clone was counted once. V is TRBV30 and J is TRBJ2-1; 14 bases are shared with TRBD2. CDR3 length: 17 residues. Germline-derived CDR1 and CDR2 are GTSNPN and SVGIG (reference sequence). The V segment lost 4 bases and the J segment 1 base; nucleotides outside the gene matches: 6. The CDR3 spells CAWMGLAGVESYNEQFF. CDR3 DNA sequence: TGTGCCTGGATGGGACTAGCGGGAGTTGAGTCCTACAATGAGCAGTTCTTC. The complete variable domain, with remaining parts taken from reference TRBV30 and TRBJ2-1, reads SQTIHQWPATLVQPVGSPLSLECTVEGTSNPNLYWYRQAAGRGLQLLFYSVGIGQISSEVPQNLSASRPQDRQFILSSKKLLLSDSGFYLCAWMGLAGVESYNEQFFGPGTRLTVL.

This clone was found a few times. The V call is TRBV7-2, the J call TRBJ2-1; D call uncertain. Trimming removed 5 bases at V and 10 bases at J, with 21 bases between. The length of the CDR3 is 15 residues. Germline values: CDR1 SGHTA, CDR2 FQGNSA. The CDR3 nucleotides read TGTGCCAGCAGCCTCACGAGGACCACAGATAGGGAGCAGTTCTTC. This gives the protein CASSLTRTTDREQFF.

This chain joins TRBV5-4 and TRBJ1-4; D is uncertain. The germline V gene has CDR1 SGHNT and CDR2 YYREEE (reference sequence). V dropped 3 bases and J dropped 3 bases, with 15 bases sitting between them. The CDR3 sequence is 16 residues long. CDR3 DNA: TGTGCCAGCAGCTACAATACACCGGAGGCTAATGAAAAACTGTTTTTT. This translates into CASSYNTPEANEKLFF.

This clone was observed once. This chain links TRBV14 with TRBJ2-3; the match to TRBD2 covers 8 bases. The CDR3 runs 15 residues. Germline V gene sequence: CDR1 SGHDN, CDR2 FVKESK. Trimming at V came to 1 base and at J to 5 bases, leaving 5 bases not matched to a gene. The CDR3 nucleotides are TGTGCCAGCAGCCAAGGCGGACTAGCTCTAGATACGCAGTATTTT. Its protein product is CASSQGGLALDTQYF. Together with reference TRBV14 and TRBJ2-3, the CDR3 gives the full variable domain: EAGVTQFPSHSVIEKGQTVTLRCDPISGHDNLYWYRRVMGKEIKFLLHFVKESKQDESGMPNNRFLAERTGGTYSTLKVQPAELEDSGVYFCASSQGGLALDTQYFGPGTRLTVL.

In DNA form, the CDR3 reads TGTGCCAGCAGCGTAGCTGGCGGCTTTAGCACAGATACGCAGTATTTT. It specifies CASSVAGGFSTDTQYF. The J gene is TRBJ2-3, the V gene TRBV9, with D uncertain. Germline V CDR1 and CDR2: SGDLS, YYNGEE. This CDR3 region has 16 residues. Trimming removed 0 bases from V and 0 bases from J, with 11 bases in between.

The chain joins TRBV7-9 to TRBJ2-7, with 10 bases lining up with TRBD1. This CDR3 spans 15 amino acids. Germline loops: CDR1 SEHNR, CDR2 FQNEAQ (reference sequence). The V and J ends lost 5 bases and 6 bases, in that order; junction bases with no gene match: 10. In DNA, the CDR3 is TGTGCCAGCAGCGGCCGACAGGGGGCGTTTTCCGAGCAGTACTTC. It yields the protein CASSGRQGAFSEQYF.